This entry features one TCR beta chain sequence. TCRdb reprocessed the RT-PCR reads with MiXCR, giving one entry per CDR3 protein. The sample consists of hundreds of thousands of distinct CDR3 sequences, 13% to 15% of them appearing once. Trimming removed 4 bases from V and 4 bases from J; junction bases left unmatched: 7. The V gene's germline CDR1 is SGHTA and CDR2 FQGNSA. The CDR3 loop spans 17 amino acids. This chain joins TRBV7-2 and TRBJ2-3; 14 bases line up with TRBD2. The sample comprised memory CD4+ T cells from blood. This clonotype originated in a female donor in good health, serving as a healthy control. For the CDR3, the DNA is TGTGCCAGCAGCTCCAGACTAGCGGGGGGGCTGGCAGATACGCAGTATTTT. Protein product: CASSSRLAGGLADTQYF. The full variable domain, completed using reference TRBV7-2 and TRBJ2-3, is GAGVSQSPSNKVTEKGKDVELRCDPISGHTALYWYRQSLGQGLEFLIYFQGNSAPDKSGLPSDRFSAERTGGSVSTLTIQRTQQEDSAVYLCASSSRLAGGLADTQYFGPGTRLTVL.